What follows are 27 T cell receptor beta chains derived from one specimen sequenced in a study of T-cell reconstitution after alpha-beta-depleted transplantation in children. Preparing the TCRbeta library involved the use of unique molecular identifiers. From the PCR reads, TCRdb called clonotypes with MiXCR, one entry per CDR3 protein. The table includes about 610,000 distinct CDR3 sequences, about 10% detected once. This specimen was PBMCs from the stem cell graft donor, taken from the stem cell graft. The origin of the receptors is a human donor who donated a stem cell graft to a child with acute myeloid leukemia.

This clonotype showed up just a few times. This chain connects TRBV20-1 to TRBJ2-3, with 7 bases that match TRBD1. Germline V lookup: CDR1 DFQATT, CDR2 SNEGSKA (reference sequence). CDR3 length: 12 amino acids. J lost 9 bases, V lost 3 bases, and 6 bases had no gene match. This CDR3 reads CSASNYRGTQYF. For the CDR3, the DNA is TGCAGTGCTAGCAACTACAGGGGCACGCAGTATTTT.

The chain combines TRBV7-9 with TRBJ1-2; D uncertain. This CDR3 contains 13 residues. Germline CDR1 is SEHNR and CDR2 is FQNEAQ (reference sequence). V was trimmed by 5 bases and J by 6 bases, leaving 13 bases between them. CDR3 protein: CASSITVPDGYTF. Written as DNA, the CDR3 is TGTGCCAGCAGCATCACAGTACCCGATGGCTACACCTTC.

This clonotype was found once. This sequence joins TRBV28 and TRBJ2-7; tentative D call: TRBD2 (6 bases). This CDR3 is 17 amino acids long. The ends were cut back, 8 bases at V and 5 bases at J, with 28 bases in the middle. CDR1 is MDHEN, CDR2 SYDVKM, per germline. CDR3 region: CASQSPRGGLKWDEQYF. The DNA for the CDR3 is TGTGCCAGCCAATCACCGCGGGGAGGTCTTAAGTGGGACGAGCAGTACTTC.

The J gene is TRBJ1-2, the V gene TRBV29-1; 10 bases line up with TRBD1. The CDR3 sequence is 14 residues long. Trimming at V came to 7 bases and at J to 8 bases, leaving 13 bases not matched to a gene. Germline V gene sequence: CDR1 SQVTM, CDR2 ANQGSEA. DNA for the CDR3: TGCAGCGCCATAAGAGGACAGGGGGTACACGGCTACACCTTC. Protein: CSAIRGQGVHGYTF. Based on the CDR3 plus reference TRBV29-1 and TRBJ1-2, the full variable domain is SAVISQKPSRDICQRGTSLTIQCQVDSQVTMMFWYRQQPGQSLTLIATANQGSEATYESGFVIDKFPISRPNLTFSTLTVSNMSPEDSSIYLCSAIRGQGVHGYTFGSGTRLTVV.

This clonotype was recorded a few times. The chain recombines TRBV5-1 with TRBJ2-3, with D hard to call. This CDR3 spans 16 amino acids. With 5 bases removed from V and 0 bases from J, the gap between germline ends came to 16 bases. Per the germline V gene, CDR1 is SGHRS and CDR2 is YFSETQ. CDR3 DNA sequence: TGCGCCAGCAGGGTCGGTGGCGGTCCTAGCACAGATACGCAGTATTTT. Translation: CASRVGGGPSTDTQYF.

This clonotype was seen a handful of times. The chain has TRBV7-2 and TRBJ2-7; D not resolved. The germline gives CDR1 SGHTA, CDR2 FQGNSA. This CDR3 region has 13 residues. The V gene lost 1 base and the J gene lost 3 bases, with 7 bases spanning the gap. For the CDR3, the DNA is TGTGCCAGCAGCTTAGGGTTCATCTACGAGCAGTACTTC. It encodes CASSLGFIYEQYF.

This chain's CDR3 is CASRVLAGADTQYF. CDR3 nucleotides: TGTGCCAGCAGGGTACTAGCTGGGGCAGATACGCAGTATTTT. The chain joins TRBV6-1 to TRBJ2-3; D perhaps matches TRBD2 (6 bases). Per the germline V gene, CDR1 is MNHNS and CDR2 is SASEGT. Trimming removed 6 bases from V and 4 bases from J, with 14 bases in between. The CDR3 contains 14 residues.

CDR3 sequence: CASRTVAGVVTDTQYF. The DNA of the CDR3 is TGTGCCAGCAGGACTGTAGCGGGAGTAGTGACAGATACGCAGTATTTT. The genes are TRBV6-2 or TRBV6-3 and TRBJ2-3; 9 nucleotides line up with TRBD2. After removal of 6 bases from V and 3 bases from J, the junction contained 10 bases not matched to a gene. This CDR3 is 16 amino acids long. CDR1 MNHEY and CDR2 SVGEGT come from the germline V gene.

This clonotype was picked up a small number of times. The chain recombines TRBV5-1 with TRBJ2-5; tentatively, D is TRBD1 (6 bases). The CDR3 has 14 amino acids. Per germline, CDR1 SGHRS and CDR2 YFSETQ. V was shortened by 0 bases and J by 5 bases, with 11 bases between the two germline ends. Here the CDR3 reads CASSLGRGSETQYF. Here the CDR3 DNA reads TGCGCCAGCAGCTTGGGCAGGGGTTCGGAGACCCAGTACTTC.

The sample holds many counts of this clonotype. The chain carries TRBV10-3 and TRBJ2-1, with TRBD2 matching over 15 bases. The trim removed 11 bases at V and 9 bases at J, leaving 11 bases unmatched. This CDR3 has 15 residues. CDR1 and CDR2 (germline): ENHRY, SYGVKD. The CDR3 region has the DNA TGTGCCCCACGAGGGGGACTAGCGGGAGGCTGTGAGCAGTTCTTC. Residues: CAPRGGLAGGCEQFF.

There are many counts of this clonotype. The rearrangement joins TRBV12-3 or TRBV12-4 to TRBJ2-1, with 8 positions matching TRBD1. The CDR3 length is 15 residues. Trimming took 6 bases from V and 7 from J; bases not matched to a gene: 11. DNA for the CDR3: TGTGCCAGCAGCCCCCGAAGTCAGGGGGCGAATGAGCAGTTCTTC. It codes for CASSPRSQGANEQFF.

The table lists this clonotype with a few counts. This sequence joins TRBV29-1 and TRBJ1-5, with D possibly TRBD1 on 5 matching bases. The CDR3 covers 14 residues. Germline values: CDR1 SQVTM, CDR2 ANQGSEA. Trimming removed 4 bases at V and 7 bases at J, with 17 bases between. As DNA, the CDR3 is TGCAGCGTTGGGACCGGGACTATGGGCCAGCCCCAGCATTTT. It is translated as CSVGTGTMGQPQHF.

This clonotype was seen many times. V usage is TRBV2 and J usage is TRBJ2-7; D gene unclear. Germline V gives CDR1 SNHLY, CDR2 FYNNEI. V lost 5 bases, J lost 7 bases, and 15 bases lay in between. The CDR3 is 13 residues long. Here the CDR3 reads CASSSPISKEQYF. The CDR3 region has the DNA TGTGCCAGCAGTTCGCCCATATCGAAGGAGCAGTACTTC.

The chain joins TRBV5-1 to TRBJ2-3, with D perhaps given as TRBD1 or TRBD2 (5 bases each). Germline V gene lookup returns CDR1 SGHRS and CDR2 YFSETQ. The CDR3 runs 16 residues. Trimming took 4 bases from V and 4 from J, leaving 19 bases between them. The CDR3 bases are TGCGCCAGCAGCCTGGATGGGGGAAGGGCAGCAGATACGCAGTATTTT. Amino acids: CASSLDGGRAADTQYF.

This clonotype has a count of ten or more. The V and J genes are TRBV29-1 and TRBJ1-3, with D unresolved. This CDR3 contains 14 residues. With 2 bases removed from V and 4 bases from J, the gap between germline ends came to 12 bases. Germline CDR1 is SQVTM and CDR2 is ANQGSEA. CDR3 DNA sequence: TGCAGCGTTGAACCGGGTAACACGGGAAACACCATATATTTT. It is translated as CSVEPGNTGNTIYF. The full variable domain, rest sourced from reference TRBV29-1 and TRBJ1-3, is SAVISQKPSRDICQRGTSLTIQCQVDSQVTMMFWYRQQPGQSLTLIATANQGSEATYESGFVIDKFPISRPNLTFSTLTVSNMSPEDSSIYLCSVEPGNTGNTIYFGEGSWLTVV.

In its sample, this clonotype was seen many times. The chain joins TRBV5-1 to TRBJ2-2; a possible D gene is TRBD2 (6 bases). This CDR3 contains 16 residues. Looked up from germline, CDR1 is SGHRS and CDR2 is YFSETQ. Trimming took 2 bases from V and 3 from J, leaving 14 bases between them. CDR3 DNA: TGCGCCAGCAGCTTCGGGAGCAAGCTCTACACCGGGGAGCTGTTTTTT. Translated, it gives CASSFGSKLYTGELFF.

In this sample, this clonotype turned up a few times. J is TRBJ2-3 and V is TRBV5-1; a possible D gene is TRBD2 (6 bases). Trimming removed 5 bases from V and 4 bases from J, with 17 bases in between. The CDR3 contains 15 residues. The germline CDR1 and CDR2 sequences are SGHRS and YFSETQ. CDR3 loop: CASSWGLRDADTQYF. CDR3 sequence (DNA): TGCGCCAGCAGTTGGGGACTCCGAGATGCAGATACGCAGTATTTT.

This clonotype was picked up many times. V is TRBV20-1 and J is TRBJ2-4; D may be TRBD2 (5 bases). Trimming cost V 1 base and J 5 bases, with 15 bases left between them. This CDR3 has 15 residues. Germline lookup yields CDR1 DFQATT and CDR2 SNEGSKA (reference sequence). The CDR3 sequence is CSARGTESGENIQYF. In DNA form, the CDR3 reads TGCAGTGCTAGAGGCACCGAAAGCGGAGAAAACATTCAGTACTTC.

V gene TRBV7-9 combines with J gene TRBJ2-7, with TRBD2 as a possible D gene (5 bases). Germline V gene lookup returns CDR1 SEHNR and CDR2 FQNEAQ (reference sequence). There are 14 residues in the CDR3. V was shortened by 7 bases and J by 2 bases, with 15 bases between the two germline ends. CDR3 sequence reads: CASTKLGAPYEQYF. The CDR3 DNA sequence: TGTGCCAGCACCAAACTAGGAGCTCCCTACGAGCAGTACTTC.

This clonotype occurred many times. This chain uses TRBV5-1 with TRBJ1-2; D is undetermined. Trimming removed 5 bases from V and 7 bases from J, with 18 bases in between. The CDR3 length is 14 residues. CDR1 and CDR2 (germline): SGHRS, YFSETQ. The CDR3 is CASSWDLMRSGYTF. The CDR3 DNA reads TGCGCCAGCAGTTGGGATCTAATGCGAAGTGGCTACACCTTC.

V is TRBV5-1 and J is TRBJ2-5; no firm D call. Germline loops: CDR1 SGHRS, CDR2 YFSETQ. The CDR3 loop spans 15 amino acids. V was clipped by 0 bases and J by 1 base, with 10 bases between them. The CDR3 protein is CASSLALAGQETQYF. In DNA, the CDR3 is TGCGCCAGCAGCTTGGCCTTGGCAGGCCAAGAGACCCAGTACTTC.

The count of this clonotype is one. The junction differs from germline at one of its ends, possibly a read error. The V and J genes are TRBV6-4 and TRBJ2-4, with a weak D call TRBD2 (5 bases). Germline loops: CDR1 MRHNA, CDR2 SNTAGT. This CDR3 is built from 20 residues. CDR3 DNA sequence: TGTTCCAGCAGTGACCCTCGGGCTCCTTTGGACTTACTAGCCAAAAACATTCAGTACTTC. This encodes CSSSDPRAPLDLLAKNIQYF.

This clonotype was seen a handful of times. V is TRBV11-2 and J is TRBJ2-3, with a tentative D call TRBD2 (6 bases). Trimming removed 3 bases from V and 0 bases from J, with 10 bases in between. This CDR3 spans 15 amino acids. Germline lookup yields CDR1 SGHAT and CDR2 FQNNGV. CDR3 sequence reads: CASSFRRDSTDTQYF. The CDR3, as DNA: TGTGCCAGCAGCTTCCGGCGGGATAGCACAGATACGCAGTATTTT.

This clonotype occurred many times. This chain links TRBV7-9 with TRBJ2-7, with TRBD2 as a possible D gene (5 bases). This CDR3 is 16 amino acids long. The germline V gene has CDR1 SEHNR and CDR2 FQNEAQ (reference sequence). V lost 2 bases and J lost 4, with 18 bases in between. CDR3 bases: TGTGCCAGCAGCTTAAGCCCTACGCAAGAGGGTTACGAGCAGTACTTC. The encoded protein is CASSLSPTQEGYEQYF.

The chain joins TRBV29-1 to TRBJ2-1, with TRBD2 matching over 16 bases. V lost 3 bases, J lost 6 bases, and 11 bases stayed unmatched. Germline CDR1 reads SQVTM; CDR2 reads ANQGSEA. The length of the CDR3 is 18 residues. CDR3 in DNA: TGCAGCGTTGAGATTTTCCCGGGACTAGCGGGAGGGATCAATGAGCAGTTCTTC. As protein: CSVEIFPGLAGGINEQFF.

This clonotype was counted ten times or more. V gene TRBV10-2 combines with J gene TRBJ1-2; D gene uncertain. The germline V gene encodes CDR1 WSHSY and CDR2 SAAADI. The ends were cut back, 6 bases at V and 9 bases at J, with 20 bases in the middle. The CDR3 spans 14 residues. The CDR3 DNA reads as TGCGCCAGCAGGGGGATAGACACGTCCAATCGCTACACCTTC. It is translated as CASRGIDTSNRYTF.

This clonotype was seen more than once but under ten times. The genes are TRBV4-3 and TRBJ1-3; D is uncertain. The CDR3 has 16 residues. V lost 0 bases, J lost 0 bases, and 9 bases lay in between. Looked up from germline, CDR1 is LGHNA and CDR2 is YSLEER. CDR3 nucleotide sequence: TGCGCCAGCAGCCAAGATGACGGCAACTCTGGAAACACCATATATTTT. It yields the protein CASSQDDGNSGNTIYF.